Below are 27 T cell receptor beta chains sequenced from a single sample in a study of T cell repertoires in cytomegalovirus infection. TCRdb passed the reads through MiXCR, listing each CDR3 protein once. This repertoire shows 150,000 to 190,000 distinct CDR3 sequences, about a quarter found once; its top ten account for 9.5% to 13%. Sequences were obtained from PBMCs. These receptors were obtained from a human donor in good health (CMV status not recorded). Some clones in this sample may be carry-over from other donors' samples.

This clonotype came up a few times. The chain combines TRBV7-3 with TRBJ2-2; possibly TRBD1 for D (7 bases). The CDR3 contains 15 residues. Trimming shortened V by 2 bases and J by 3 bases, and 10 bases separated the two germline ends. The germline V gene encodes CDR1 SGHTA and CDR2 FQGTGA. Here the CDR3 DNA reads TGTGCCAGCAGCTTACAGGGGGGTTACACCGGGGAGCTGTTTTTT. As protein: CASSLQGGYTGELFF.

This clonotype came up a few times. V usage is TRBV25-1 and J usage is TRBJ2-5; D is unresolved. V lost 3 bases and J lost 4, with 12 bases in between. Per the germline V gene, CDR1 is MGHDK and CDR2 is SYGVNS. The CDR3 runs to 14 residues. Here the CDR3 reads CASSEAAGLETQYF. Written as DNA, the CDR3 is TGTGCCAGCAGTGAGGCCGCAGGTCTAGAGACCCAGTACTTC.

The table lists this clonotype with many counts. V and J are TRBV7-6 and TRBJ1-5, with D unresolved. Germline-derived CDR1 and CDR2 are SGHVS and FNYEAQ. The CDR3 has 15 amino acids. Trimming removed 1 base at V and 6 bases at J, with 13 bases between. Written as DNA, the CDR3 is TGTGCCAGCAGCTTAGGCCGAGGAGGTGGTCAGCCCCAGCATTTT. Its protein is CASSLGRGGGQPQHF.

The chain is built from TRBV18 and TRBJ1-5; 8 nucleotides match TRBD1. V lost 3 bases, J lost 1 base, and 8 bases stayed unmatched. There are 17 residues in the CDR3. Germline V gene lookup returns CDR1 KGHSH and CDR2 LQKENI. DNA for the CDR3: TGTGCCAGCTCACCGAGGCAGGGGGCTGCCAGCAATCAGCCCCAGCATTTT. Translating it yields CASSPRQGAASNQPQHF.

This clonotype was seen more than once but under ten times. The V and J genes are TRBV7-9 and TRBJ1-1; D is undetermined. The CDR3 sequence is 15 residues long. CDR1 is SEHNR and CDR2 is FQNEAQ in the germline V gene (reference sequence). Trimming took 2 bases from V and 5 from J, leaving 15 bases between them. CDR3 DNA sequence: TGTGCCAGCAGCTTATTGGGCCAGATAGTAACTGAAGCTTTCTTT. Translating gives CASSLLGQIVTEAFF.

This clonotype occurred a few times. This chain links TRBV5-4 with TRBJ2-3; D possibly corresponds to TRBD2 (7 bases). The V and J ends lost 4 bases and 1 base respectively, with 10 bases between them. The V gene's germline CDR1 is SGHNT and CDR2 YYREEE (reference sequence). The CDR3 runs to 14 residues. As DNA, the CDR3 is TGTGCCAGCAGCGACGGGGGGCGCACAGATACGCAGTATTTT. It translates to CASSDGGRTDTQYF.

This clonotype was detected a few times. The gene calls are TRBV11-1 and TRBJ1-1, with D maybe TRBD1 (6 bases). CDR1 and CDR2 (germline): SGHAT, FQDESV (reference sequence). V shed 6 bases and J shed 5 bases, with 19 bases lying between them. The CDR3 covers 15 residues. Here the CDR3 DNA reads TGTGCCAGCAGAGGTCGGGGGCTCTATCAGACTGAAGCTTTCTTT. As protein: CASRGRGLYQTEAFF.

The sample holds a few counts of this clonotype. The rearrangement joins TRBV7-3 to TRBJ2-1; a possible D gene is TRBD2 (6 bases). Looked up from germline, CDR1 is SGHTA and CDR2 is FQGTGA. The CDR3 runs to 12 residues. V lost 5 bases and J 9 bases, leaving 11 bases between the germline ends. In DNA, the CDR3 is TGTGCCAGCAGCCCCTCGCGGGGTGAGCAGTTCTTC. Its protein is CASSPSRGEQFF. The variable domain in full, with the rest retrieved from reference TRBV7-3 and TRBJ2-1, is GAGVSQTPSNKVTEKGKYVELRCDPISGHTALYWYRQSLGQGPEFLIYFQGTGAADDSGLPNDRFFAVRPEGSVSTLKIQRTERGDSAVYLCASSPSRGEQFFGPGTRLTVL.

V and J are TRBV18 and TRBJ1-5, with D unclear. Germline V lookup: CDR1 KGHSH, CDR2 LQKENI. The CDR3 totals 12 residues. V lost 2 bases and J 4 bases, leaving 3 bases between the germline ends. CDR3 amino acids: CASSPGNQPQHF. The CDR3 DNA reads TGTGCCAGCTCACCAGGGAATCAGCCCCAGCATTTT. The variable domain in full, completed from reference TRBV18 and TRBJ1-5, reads NAGVMQNPRHLVRRRGQEARLRCSPMKGHSHVYWYRQLPEEGLKFMVYLQKENIIDESGMPKERFSAEFPKEGPSILRIQQVVRGDSAAYFCASSPGNQPQHFGDGTRLSIL.

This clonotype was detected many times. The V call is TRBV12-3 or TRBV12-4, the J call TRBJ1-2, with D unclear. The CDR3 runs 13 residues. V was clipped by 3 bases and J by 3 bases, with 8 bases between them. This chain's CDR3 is CASSFSTDYGYTF. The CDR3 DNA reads TGTGCCAGCAGTTTTTCTACAGACTATGGCTACACCTTC.

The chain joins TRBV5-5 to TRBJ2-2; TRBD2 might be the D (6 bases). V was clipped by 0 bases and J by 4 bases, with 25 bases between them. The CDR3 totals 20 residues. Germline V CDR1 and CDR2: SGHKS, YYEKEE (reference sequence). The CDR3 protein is CASSLGGVSGLKRVTGELFF. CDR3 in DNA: TGTGCCAGCAGCTTGGGGGGGGTATCGGGACTCAAGCGGGTCACCGGGGAGCTGTTTTTT.

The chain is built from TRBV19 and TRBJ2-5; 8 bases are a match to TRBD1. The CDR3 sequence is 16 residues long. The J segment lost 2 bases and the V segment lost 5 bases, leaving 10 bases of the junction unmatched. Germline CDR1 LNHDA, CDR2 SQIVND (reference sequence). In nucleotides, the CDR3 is TGTGCCAGTAGTCCATTAACCGGGACAGGACAAGAGACCCAGTACTTC. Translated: CASSPLTGTGQETQYF. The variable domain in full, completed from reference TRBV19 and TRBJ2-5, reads DGGITQSPKYLFRKEGQNVTLSCEQNLNHDAMYWYRQDPGQGLRLIYYSQIVNDFQKGDIAEGYSVSREKKESFPLTVTSAQKNPTAFYLCASSPLTGTGQETQYFGPGTRLLVL.

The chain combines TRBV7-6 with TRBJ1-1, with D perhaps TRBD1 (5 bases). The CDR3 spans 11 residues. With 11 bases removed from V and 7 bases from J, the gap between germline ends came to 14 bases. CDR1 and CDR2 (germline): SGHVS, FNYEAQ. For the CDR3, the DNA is TGTGCCGTGGGGACCGGCTATGAAGCTTTCTTT. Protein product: CAVGTGYEAFF.

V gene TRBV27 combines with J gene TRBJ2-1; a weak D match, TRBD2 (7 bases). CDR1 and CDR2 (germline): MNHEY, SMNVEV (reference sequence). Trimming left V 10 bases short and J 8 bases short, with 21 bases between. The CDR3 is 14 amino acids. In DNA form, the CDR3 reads TGTGCCACCGGGGGGCGAGGATTGTCCCATGAGCAGTTCTTC. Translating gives CATGGRGLSHEQFF.

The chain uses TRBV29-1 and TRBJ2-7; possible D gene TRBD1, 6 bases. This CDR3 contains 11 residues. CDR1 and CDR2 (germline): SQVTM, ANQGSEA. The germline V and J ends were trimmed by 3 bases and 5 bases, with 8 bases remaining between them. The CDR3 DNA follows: TGCAGCGTTGACAGGGGCCACGAGCAGTACTTC. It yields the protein CSVDRGHEQYF.

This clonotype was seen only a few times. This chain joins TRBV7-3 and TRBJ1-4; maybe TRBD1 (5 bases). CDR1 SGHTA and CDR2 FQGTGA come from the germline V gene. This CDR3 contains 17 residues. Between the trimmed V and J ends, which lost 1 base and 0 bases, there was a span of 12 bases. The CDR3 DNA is TGTGCCAGCAGCTTAAAGGGCAGGGCGGCAACTAATGAAAAACTGTTTTTT. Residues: CASSLKGRAATNEKLFF.

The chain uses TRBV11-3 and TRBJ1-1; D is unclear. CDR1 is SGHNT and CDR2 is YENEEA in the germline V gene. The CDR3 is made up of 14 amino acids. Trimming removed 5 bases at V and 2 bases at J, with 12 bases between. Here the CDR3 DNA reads TGTGCCAGCAGCGCCGAAGGAATAAACACTGAAGCTTTCTTT. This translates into CASSAEGINTEAFF.

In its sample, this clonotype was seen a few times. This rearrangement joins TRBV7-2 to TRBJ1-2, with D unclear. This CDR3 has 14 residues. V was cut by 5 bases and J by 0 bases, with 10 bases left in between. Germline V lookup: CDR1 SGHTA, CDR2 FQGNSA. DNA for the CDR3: TGTGCCAGCAGCCCAAACGCAGCTAACTATGGCTACACCTTC. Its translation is CASSPNAANYGYTF.

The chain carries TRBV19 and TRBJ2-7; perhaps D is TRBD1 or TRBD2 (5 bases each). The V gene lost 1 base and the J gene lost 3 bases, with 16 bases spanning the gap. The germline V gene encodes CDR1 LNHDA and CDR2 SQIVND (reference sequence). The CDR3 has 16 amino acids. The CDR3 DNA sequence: TGTGCCAGTAGTATAGTCGGGACGACCCTAGGCTACGAGCAGTACTTC. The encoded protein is CASSIVGTTLGYEQYF.

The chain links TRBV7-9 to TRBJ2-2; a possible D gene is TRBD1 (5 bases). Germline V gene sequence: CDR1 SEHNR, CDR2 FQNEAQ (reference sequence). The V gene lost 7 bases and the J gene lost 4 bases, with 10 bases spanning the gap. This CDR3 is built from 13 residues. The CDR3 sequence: CASTSGSTGELFF. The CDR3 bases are TGTGCCAGCACCTCAGGGTCCACCGGGGAGCTGTTTTTT.

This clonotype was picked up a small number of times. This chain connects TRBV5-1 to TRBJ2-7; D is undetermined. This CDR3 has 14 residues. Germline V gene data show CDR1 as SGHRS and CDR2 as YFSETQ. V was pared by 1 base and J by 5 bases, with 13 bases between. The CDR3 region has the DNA TGCGCCAGCAGCTTGAAGGGAAGCGTGGACGAGCAGTACTTC. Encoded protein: CASSLKGSVDEQYF.

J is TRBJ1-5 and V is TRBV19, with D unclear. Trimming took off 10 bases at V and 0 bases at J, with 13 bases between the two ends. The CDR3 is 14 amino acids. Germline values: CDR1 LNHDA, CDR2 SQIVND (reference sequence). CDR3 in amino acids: CATQDGYSNQPQHF. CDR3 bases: TGTGCCACCCAGGACGGGTATAGCAATCAGCCCCAGCATTTT.

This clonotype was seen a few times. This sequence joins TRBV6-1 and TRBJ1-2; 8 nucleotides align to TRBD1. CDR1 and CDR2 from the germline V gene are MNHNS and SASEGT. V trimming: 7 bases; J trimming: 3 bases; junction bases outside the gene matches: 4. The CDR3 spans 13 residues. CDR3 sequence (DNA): TGTGCCAGCATCACAGGGGGGGACTATGGCTACACCTTC. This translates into CASITGGDYGYTF.

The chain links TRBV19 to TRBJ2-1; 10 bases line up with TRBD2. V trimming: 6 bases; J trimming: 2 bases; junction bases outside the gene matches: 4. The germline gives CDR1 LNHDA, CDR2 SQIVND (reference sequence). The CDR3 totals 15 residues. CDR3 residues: CASSGGLATYNEQFF. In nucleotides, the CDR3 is TGTGCCAGTAGCGGGGGACTAGCGACCTACAATGAGCAGTTCTTC.

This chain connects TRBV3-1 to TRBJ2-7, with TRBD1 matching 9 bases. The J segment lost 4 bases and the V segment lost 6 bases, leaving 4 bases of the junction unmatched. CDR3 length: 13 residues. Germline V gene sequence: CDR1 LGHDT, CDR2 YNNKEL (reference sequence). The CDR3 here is CASRRGQGYEQYF. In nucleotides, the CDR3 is TGTGCCAGCAGACGAGGACAGGGGTACGAGCAGTACTTC.

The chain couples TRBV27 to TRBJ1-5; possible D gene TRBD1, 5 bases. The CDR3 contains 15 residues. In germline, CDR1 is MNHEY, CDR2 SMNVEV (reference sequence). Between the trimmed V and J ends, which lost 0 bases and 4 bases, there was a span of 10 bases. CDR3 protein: CASSLSVGGNQPQHF. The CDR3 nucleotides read TGTGCCAGCAGTTTATCGGTCGGGGGGAATCAGCCCCAGCATTTT.

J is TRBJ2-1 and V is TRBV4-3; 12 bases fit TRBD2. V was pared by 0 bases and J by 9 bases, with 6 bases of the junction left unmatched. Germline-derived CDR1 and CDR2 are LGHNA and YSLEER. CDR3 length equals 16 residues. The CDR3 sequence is CASSQEASGRDGEQFF. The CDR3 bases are TGCGCCAGCAGCCAAGAGGCTAGCGGGAGGGACGGTGAGCAGTTCTTC.